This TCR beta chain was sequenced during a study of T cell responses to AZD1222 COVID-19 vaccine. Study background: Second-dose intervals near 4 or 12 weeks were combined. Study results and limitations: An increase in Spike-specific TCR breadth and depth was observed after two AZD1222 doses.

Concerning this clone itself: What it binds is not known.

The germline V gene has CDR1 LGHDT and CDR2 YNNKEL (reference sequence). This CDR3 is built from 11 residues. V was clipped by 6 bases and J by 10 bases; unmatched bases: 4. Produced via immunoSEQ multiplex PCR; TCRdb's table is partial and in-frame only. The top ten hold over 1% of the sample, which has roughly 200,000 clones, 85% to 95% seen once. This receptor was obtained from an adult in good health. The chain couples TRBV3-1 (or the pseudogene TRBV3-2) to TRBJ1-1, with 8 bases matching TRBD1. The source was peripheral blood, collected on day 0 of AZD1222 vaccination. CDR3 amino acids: CASSQGAAAFF. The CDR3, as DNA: TGTGCCAGCAGTCAGGGGGCGGCAGCTTTCTTT.